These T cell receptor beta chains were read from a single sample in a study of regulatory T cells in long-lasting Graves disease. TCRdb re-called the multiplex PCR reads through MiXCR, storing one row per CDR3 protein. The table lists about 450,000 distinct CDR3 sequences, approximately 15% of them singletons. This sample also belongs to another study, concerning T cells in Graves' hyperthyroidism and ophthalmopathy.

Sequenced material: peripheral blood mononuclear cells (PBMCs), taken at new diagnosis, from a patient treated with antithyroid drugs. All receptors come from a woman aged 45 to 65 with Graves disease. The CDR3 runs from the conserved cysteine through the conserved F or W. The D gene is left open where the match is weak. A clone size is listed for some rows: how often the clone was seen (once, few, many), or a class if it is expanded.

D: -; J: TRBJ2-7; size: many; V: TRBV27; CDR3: CASSFPRVWTSYEQYF; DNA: TGTGCCAGCAGTTTTCCCAGGGTGTGGACCTCCTACGAGCAGTACTTC
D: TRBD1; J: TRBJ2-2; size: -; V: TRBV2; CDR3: CASRGQGGRTGELFF; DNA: TGTGCCAGCAGGGGACAGGGGGGACGGACCGGGGAGCTGTTTTTT
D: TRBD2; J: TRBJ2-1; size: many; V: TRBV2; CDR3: CASLSGRLNEQFF; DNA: TGTGCCAGCCTTAGCGGGAGGTTGAATGAGCAGTTCTTC
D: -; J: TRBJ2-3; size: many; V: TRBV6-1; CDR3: CASSEQRGDTQYF; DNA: TGTGCCAGCAGTGAACAGAGGGGAGATACGCAGTATTTT
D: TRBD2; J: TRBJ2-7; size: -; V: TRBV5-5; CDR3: CASSRLAYEQYF; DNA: TGTGCCAGCAGCCGACTAGCGTACGAGCAGTACTTC
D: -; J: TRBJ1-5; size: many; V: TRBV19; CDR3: CASSKRDLNQPQHF; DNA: TGTGCCAGTAGTAAACGGGACCTCAATCAGCCCCAGCATTTT
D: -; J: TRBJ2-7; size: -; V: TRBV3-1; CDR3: CASSQDSGGPQYF; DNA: TGTGCCAGCAGCCAAGACAGTGGGGGACCTCAGTACTTC
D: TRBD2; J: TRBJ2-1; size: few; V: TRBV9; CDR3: CAGSVAGDSYNEQFF; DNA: TGTGCCGGCAGCGTTGCGGGGGACTCCTACAATGAGCAGTTCTTC
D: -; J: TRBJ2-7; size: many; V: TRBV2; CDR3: CASTPSGSSYEQYF; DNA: TGTGCCAGCACCCCGTCAGGGAGCTCCTACGAGCAGTACTTC
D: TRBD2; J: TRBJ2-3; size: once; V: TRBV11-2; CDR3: CASSQGLAGGPTDTQYF; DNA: TGTGCCAGCAGCCAGGGACTAGCGGGAGGGCCCACAGATACGCAGTATTTT
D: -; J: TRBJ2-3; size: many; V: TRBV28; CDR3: CASSLGASVSTDTQYF; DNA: TGTGCCAGCAGTTTAGGGGCTAGCGTTAGCACAGATACGCAGTATTTT
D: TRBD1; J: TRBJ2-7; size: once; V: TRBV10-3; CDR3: CAIRPDRVLYEQYF; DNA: TGTGCCATCAGGCCGGACAGGGTCCTGTACGAGCAGTACTTC
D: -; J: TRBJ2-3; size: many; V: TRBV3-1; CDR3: CATGETDTQYF; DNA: TGTGCCACCGGGGAGACAGATACGCAGTATTTT